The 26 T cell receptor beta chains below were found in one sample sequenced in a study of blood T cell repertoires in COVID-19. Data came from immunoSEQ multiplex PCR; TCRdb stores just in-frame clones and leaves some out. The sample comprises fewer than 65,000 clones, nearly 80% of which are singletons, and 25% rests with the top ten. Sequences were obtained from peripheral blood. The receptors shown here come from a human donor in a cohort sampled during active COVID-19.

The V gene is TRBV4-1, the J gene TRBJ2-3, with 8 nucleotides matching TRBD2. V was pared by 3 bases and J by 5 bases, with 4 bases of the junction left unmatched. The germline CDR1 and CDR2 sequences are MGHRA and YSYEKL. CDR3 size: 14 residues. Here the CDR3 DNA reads TGCGCCAGCAGCCAGGCCGGGACTAGAGATACGCAGTATTTT. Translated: CASSQAGTRDTQYF.

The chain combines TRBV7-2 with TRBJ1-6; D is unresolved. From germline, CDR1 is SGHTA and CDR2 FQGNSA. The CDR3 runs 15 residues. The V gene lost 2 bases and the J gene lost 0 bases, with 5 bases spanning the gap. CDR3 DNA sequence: TGTGCCAGCAGCTTACCCAGCTCCTATAATTCACCCCTCCACTTT. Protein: CASSLPSSYNSPLHF.

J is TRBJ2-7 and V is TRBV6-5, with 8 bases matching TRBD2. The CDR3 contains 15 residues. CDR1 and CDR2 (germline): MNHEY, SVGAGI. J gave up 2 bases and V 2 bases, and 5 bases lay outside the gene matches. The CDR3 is CASSYGAGGTYEQYF. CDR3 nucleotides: TGTGCCAGCAGTTACGGGGCGGGGGGTACCTACGAGCAGTACTTC.

The CDR3 coding sequence is TGTGCCAGCAGTTTAACGGGACAGGGGGGGTATTACGAGCAGTACTTC. Translated, it gives CASSLTGQGGYYEQYF. The rearrangement links TRBV27 to TRBJ2-7, with TRBD1 matching over 11 bases. CDR1 and CDR2 (germline): MNHEY, SMNVEV (reference sequence). J was trimmed by 4 bases and V by 2 bases; bases with no gene match: 7. The CDR3 contains 16 residues.

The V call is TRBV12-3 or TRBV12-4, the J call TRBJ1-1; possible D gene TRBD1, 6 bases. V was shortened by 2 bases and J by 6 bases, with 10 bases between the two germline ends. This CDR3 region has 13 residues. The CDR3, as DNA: TGTGCCAGCAGTTTAAGGGGGGGCTCTGAAGCTTTCTTT. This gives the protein CASSLRGGSEAFF.

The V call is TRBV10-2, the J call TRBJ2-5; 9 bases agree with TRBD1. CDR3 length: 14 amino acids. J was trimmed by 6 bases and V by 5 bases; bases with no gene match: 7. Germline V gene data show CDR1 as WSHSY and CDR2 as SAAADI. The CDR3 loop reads CASSRDRVTQTQYF. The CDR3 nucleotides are TGCGCCAGCAGTCGGGACAGGGTTACGCAGACCCAGTACTTC.

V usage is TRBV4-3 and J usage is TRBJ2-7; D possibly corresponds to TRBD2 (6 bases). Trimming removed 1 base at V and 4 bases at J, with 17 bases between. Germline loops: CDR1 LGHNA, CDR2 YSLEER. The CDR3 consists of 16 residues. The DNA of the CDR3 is TGCGCCAGCAGCCAAGGCATAACGGGGGAAAGGTACGAGCAGTACTTC. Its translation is CASSQGITGERYEQYF.

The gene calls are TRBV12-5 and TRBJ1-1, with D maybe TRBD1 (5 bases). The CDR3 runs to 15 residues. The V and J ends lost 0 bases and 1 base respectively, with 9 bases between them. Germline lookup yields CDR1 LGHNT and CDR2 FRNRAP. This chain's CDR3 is CASGLVRGGNTEAFF. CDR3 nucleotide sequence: TGTGCTAGTGGTTTGGTACGCGGGGGGAACACTGAAGCTTTCTTT. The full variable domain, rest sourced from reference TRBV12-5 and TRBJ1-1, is DARVTQTPRHKVTEMGQEVTMRCQPILGHNTVFWYRQTMMQGLELLAYFRNRAPLDDSGMPKDRFSAEMPDATLATLKIQPSEPRDSAVYFCASGLVRGGNTEAFFGQGTRLTVV.

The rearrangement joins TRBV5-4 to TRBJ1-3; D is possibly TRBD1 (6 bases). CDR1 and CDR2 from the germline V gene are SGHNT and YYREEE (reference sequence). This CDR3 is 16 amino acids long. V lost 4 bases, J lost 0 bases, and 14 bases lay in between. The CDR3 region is CASSLDWTASGNTIYF. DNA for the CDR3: TGTGCCAGCAGCCTGGATTGGACAGCCTCTGGAAACACCATATATTTT.

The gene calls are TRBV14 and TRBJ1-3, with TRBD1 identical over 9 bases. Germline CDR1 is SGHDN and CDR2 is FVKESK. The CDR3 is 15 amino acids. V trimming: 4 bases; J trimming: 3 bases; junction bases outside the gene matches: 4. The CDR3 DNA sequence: TGTGCCAGCAGCCCGGGGACAGGGTTTGGAAACACCATATATTTT. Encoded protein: CASSPGTGFGNTIYF.

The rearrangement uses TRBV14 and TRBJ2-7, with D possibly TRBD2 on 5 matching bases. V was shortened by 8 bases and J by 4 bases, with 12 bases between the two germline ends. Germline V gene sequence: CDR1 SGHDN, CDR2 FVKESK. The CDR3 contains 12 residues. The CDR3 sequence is CASSRLAYEQYF. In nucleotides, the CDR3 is TGTGCCAGCTCGAGGCTAGCTTACGAGCAGTACTTC.

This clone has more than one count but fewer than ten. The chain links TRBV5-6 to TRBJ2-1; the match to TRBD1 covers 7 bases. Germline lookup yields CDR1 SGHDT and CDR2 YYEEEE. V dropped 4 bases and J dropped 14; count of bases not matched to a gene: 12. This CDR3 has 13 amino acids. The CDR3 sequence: CASSPSGQVREFF. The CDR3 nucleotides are TGTGCCAGCAGCCCGTCAGGACAGGTCCGCGAGTTCTTC.

This chain's CDR3 is CASRRDGNQPQHF. DNA for the CDR3: TGTGCCAGCAGGAGGGATGGCAATCAGCCCCAGCATTTT. The chain uses TRBV28 and TRBJ1-5; D ambiguous. V gave up 6 bases and J gave up 2 bases, with 8 bases separating them. CDR1 is MDHEN, CDR2 SYDVKM, per germline. The CDR3 consists of 13 residues. The complete variable domain, with remaining parts taken from reference TRBV28 and TRBJ1-5, reads DVKVTQSSRYLVKRTGEKVFLECVQDMDHENMFWYRQDPGLGLRLIYFSYDVKMKEKGDIPEGYSVSREKKERFSLILESASTNQTSMYLCASRRDGNQPQHFGDGTRLSIL.

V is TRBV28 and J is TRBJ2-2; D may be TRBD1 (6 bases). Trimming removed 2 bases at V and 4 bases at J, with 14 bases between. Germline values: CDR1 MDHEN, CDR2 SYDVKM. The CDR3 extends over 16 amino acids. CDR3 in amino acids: CASSLLSLGGTGELFF. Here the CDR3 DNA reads TGTGCCAGCAGTTTACTGTCCTTAGGGGGCACCGGGGAGCTGTTTTTT.

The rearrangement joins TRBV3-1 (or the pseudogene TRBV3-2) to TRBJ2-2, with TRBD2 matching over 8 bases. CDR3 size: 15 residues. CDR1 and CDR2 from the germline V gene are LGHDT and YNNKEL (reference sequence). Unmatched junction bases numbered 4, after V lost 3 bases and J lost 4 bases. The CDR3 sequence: CASSQRGATTGELFF. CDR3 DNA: TGTGCCAGCAGCCAGCGGGGGGCGACCACCGGGGAGCTGTTTTTT.

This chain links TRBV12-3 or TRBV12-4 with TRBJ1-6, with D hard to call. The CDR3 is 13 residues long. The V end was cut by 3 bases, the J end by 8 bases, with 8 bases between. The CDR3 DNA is TGTGCCAGCAGTTTGGGCAGGCATTCACCCCTCCACTTT. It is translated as CASSLGRHSPLHF.

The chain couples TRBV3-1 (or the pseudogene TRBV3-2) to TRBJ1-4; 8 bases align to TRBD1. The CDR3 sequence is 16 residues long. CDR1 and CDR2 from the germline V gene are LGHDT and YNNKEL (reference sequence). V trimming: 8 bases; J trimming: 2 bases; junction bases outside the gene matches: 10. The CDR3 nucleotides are TGTGCCAGCGGACGGAGGACAGGGCCCACTAATGAAAAACTGTTTTTT. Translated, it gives CASGRRTGPTNEKLFF.

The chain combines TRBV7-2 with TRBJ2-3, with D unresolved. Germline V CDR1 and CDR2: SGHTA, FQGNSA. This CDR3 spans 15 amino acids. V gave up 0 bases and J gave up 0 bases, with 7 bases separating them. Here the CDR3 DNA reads TGTGCCAGCAGCTTAGCTTTGACTAGCACAGATACGCAGTATTTT. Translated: CASSLALTSTDTQYF.

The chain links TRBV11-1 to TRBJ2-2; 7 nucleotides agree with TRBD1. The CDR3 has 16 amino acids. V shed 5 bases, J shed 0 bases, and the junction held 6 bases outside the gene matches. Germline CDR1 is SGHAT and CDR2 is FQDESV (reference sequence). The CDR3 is CASSLGTASNTGELFF. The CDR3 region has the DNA TGTGCCAGCAGCCTCGGGACAGCTTCGAACACCGGGGAGCTGTTTTTT.

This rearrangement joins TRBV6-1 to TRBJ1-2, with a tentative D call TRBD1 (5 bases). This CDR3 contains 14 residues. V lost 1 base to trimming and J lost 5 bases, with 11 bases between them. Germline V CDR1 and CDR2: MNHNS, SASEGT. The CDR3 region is CASSEGEGTYGYTF. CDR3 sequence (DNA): TGTGCCAGCAGTGAAGGGGAGGGGACGTATGGCTACACCTTC.

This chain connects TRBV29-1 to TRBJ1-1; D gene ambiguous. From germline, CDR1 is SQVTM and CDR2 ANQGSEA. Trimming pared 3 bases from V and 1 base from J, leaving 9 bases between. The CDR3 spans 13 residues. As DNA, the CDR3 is TGCAGCGTTGATCACAGAGCGAACACTGAAGCTTTCTTT. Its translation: CSVDHRANTEAFF.

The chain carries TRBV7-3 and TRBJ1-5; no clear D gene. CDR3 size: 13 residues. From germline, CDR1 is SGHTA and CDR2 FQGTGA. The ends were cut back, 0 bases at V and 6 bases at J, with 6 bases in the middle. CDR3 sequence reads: CASSLTGGQPQHF. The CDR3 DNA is TGTGCCAGCAGCTTAACGGGAGGTCAGCCCCAGCATTTT.

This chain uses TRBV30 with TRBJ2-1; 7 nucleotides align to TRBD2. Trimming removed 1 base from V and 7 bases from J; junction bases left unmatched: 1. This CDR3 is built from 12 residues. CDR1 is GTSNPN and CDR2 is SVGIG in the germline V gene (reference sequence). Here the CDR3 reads CAWSGGGNEQFF. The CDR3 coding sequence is TGTGCCTGGAGTGGGGGGGGGAATGAGCAGTTCTTC.

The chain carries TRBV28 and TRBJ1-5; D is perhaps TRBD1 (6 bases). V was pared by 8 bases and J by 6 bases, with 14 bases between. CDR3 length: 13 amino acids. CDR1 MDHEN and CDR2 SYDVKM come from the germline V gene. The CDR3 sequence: CASSRGASQPQHF. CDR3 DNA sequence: TGTGCCAGCTCGCGGGGGGCAAGTCAGCCCCAGCATTTT.

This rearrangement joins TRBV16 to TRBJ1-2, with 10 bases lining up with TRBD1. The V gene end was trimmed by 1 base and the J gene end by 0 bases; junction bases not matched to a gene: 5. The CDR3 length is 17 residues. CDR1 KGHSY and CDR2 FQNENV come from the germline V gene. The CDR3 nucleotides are TGTGCCAGCAGCCAATACCGGACAGGGGGAGCTAACTATGGCTACACCTTC. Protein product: CASSQYRTGGANYGYTF. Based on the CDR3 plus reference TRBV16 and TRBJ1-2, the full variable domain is GEEVAQTPKHLVRGEGQKAKLYCAPIKGHSYVFWYQQVLKNEFKFLISFQNENVFDETGMPKERFSAKCLPNSPCSLEIQATKLEDSAVYFCASSQYRTGGANYGYTFGSGTRLTVV.

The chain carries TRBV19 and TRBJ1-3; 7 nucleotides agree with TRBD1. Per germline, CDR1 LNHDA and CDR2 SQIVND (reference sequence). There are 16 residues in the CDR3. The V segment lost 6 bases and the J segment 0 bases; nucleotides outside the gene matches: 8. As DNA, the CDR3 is TGTGCCAGTAGCCGGACAGGCCGTACCTCTGGAAACACCATATATTTT. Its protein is CASSRTGRTSGNTIYF.